The clone carrying this T cell receptor beta chain was recorded only once. Data came from immunoSEQ multiplex PCR; TCRdb stores just in-frame clones and leaves some out. The profile covers some 130,000 clones, with around 92% appearing a single time and 2% to 2.5% taken by the ten largest. This record comes from a study of control samples from healthy donors and cancer patients. The CDR3 has 17 residues. Per the germline V gene, CDR1 is SNHLY and CDR2 is FYNNEI. V lost 4 bases to trimming and J lost 0 bases; unmatched junction nucleotides: 11. Material for sequencing was blood. The source is a woman aged 45 to 65 in good health. This rearrangement joins TRBV2 to TRBJ1-1; 7 bases line up with TRBD1. The CDR3 DNA sequence: TGTGCCAGCAGTGCTAGCAGGGGGATAAACATGAACACTGAAGCTTTCTTT. Encoded protein: CASSASRGINMNTEAFF.